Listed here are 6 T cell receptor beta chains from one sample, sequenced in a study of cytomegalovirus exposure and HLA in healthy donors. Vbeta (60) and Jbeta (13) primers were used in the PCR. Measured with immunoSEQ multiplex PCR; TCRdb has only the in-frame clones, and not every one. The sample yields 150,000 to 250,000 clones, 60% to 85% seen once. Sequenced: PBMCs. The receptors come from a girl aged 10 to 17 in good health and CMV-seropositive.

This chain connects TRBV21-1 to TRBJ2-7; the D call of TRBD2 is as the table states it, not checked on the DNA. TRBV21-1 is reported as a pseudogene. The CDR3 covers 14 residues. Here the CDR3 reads CASRAWLASYEQYF. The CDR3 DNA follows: TGTGCCAGCAGGGCGTGGCTAGCTTCCTACGAGCAGTACTTC.

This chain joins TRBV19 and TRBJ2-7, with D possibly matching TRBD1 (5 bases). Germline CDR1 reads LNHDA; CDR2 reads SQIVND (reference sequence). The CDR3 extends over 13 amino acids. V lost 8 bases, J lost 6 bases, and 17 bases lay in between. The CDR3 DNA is TGTGCCAGTGCAGGGCTGGCTCCTATCGAGCAGTACTTC. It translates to CASAGLAPIEQYF.

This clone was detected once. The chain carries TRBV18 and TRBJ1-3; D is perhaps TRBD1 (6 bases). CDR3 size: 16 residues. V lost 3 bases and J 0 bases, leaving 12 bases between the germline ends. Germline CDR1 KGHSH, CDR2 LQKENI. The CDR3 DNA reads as TGTGCCAGCTCACCCGGACAGCCCTACTCTGGAAACACCATATATTTT. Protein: CASSPGQPYSGNTIYF.

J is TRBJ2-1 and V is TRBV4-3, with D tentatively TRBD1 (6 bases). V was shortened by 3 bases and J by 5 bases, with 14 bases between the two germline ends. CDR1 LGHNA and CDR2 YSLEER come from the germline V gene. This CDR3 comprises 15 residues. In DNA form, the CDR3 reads TGCGCCAGCAGCCAGTCTGAGGGGGTAGACAATGAGCAGTTCTTC. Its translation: CASSQSEGVDNEQFF.

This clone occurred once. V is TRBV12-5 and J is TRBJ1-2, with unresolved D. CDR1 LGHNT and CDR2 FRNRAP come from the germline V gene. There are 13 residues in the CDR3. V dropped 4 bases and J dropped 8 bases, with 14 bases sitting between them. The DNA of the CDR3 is TGTGCTAGTGGTTCTCCGGTGAGCAGGGGCTACACCTTC. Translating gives CASGSPVSRGYTF.

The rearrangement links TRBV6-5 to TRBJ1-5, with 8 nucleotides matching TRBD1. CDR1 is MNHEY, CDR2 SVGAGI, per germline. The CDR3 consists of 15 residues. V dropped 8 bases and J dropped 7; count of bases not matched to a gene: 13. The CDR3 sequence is CASCPGQGLYQPQHF. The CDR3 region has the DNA TGTGCCAGCTGCCCCGGACAGGGACTTTACCAGCCCCAGCATTTT.